The next 3 T cell receptor beta chains were all read from a single sample in a study of CD8+CD57+ T cells in acquired aplastic anemia. Genomic DNA acted as the template from which TCR beta VDJ combination and CDR3 sequence profiling were carried out. TCRdb passed the reads through MiXCR, listing each CDR3 protein once. The sample lists roughly 250,000 distinct CDR3 sequences, approximately 79% seen once, with about 41% in the top ten. The patients chosen for sequencing had shown expansion of CD8+CD57+ cells (detected by flow cytometry). The sequenced sample consisted of sorted CD4+, CD8+, or CD8+CD57+ T cells (not recorded which) from PBMCs. The receptors stem from a human donor with aplastic anemia.

This clonotype was picked up one time. Here the CDR3 omits its conserved ending phenylalanine or tryptophan, so a read error is the likely source. The chain is built from TRBV2 and TRBJ2-4; 8 nucleotides align to TRBD2. This CDR3 is 12 amino acids long. Germline CDR1 SNHLY, CDR2 FYNNEI. The V gene end was trimmed by 8 bases and the J gene end by 13 bases; junction bases not matched to a gene: 10. CDR3 loop: CASGGAGGTQYV. CDR3 coding DNA: TGTGCCAGCGGTGGGGCGGGGGGCACGCAGTACGTA.

J is TRBJ2-7 and V is TRBV11-2; D not certain. The V gene lost 1 base and the J gene lost 1 base, with 11 bases spanning the gap. The CDR3 has 15 amino acids. Germline CDR1 SGHAT, CDR2 FQNNGV. DNA for the CDR3: TGTGCCAGCAGCTTAGCCGGCCCCGTTTCCTACGAGCAGTACTTC. This sequence encodes CASSLAGPVSYEQYF.

This clonotype was found a few times. The rearrangement joins TRBV10-2 to TRBJ2-5; no definite D call. The CDR3 is 14 residues long. Deletions cut 5 bases from V and 2 bases from J, with 12 bases between. Germline lookup yields CDR1 WSHSY and CDR2 SAAADI. In nucleotides, the CDR3 is TGCGCCAGCAGTAAAGAGGCAAGACAAGAGACCCAGTACTTC. Encoded protein: CASSKEARQETQYF.